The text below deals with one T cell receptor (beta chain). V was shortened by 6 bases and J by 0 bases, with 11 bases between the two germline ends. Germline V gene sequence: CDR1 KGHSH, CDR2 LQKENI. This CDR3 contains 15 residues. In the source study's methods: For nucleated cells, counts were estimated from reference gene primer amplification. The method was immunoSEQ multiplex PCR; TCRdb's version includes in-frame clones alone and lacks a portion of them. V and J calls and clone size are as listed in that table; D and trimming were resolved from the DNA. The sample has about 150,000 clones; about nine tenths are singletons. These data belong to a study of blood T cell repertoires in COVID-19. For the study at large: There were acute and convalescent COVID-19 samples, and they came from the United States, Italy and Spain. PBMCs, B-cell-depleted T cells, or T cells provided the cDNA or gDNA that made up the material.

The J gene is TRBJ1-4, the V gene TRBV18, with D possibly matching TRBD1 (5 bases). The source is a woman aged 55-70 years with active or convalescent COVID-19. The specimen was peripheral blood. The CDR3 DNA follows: TGTGCCAGCTCGGAGGGACGGGCAACTAATGAAAAACTGTTTTTT. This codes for CASSEGRATNEKLFF.